This TCR beta chain was captured by sequencing in a study of blood T cell repertoires in COVID-19. About the study: Acute and convalescent COVID-19 samples came from the United States, Italy and Spain. The cDNA or gDNA used as material had been derived from T cells, B-cell-depleted T cells, or PBMCs.

In the original analysis: Estimated nucleated cell counts came from reference gene primer amplification. Clones were read by immunoSEQ multiplex PCR, and TCRdb kept only the in-frame ones, dropping some. V and J calls and clone size follow that table, whereas D and trimming were derived from the DNA. Altogether about 39,000 clones are present, approximately 91% being singletons, with the ten largest covering 2% to 2.5%. Per germline, CDR1 SGHNT and CDR2 YYREEE (reference sequence). The CDR3 totals 14 residues. V lost 4 bases and J lost 5; bases outside the gene matches: 7. The chain recombines TRBV5-4 with TRBJ2-5; 8 nucleotides align to TRBD2. The sequenced sample consisted of peripheral blood. The clonotype originates from a man aged 50 to 59 with active COVID-19. This chain's CDR3 is CASSPAGVGETQYF. Written as DNA, the CDR3 is TGTGCCAGCAGCCCAGCGGGAGTGGGGGAGACCCAGTACTTC.